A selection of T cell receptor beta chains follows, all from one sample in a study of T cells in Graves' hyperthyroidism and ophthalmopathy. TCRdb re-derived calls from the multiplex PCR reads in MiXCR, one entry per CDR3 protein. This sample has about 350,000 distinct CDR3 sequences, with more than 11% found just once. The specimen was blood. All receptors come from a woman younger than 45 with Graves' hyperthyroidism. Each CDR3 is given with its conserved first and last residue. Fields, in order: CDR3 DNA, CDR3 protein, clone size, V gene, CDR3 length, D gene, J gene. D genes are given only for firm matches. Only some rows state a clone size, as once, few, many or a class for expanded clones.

TGTGCCAGCAGTTACTCGACGCGGGAGCAGTTCTTC	CASSYSTREQFF	few	TRBV6-2/TRBV6-3	12	NA	TRBJ2-1
TGTGCCAGCAGCTCCGGGACGACGAGTTCACCCCTCCACTTT	CASSSGTTSSPLHF	NA	TRBV6-1	14	NA	TRBJ1-6
TGTGCCAGCAGCTTCAGGGGTTCCTACGAGCAGTACTTC	CASSFRGSYEQYF	many	TRBV7-9	13	NA	TRBJ2-7
TGTGCCAGCAGCACCGACAGGGGGCATAGCTACAATGAGCAGTTCTTC	CASSTDRGHSYNEQFF	few	TRBV7-9	16	TRBD1	TRBJ2-1
TGTGCCAGCAGTGAAGCTGGGACATACTACGAGCAGTACTTC	CASSEAGTYYEQYF	many	TRBV2	14	NA	TRBJ2-7
TGCAGCTTAAAATCAGTACCAGGGGCCGACTACGAGCAGTACTTC	CSLKSVPGADYEQYF	many	TRBV29-1	15	NA	TRBJ2-7
TGTGCCAGCAGCTTAATAACGGGACAGGGGTACAATCAGCCCCAGCATTTT	CASSLITGQGYNQPQHF	NA	TRBV7-9	17	TRBD1	TRBJ1-5
TGTGCCACCACCGGGACAGGGACCTCCGAGCAGTACTTC	CATTGTGTSEQYF	many	TRBV10-3	13	TRBD1	TRBJ2-7
TGTGCCAGCAGTCAGCGGGAGGGGGGAGATACGCAGTATTTT	CASSQREGGDTQYF	NA	TRBV12-3/TRBV12-4	14	TRBD2	TRBJ2-3
TGTGCCAGCAGCTTAGCGGGATCTGAATACGAGCAGTACTTC	CASSLAGSEYEQYF	many	TRBV7-9	14	NA	TRBJ2-7
TGTGCCAGCACCTCCCGAGGGGCTTACGAGCAGTACTTC	CASTSRGAYEQYF	many	TRBV12-3/TRBV12-4	13	NA	TRBJ2-7
TGTGCCGTGGCGGGAGCCAAAAACATTCAGTACTTC	CAVAGAKNIQYF	many	TRBV30	12	NA	TRBJ2-4
TGTGCCAGCAGTTTTAGCCCTAACTATGGCTACACCTTC	CASSFSPNYGYTF	many	TRBV6-2/TRBV6-3	13	NA	TRBJ1-2
TGTGCCAGCAGTGACGGGCCCTACGAGCAGTACTTC	CASSDGPYEQYF	NA	TRBV27	12	NA	TRBJ2-7
TGTGCCACCAGCAGAGCGGGACAGAACTATGTTCAGTACTTC	CATSRAGQNYVQYF	NA	TRBV15	14	TRBD1	TRBJ2-4
TGTGCCAGCAGTGGACCGGGACAGTATTACACTGGCACTGAAGCTTTCTTT	CASSGPGQYYTGTEAFF	many	TRBV25-1	17	TRBD1	TRBJ1-1
TGTGCCAGCAGCTTGGCTGTCGGAGGGGCATATGGCTACACCTTC	CASSLAVGGAYGYTF	few	TRBV7-2	15	NA	TRBJ1-2
TGTGCCAGCAGGAAAAGCGGTTTGAACACTGAAGCTTTCTTT	CASRKSGLNTEAFF	many	TRBV2	14	NA	TRBJ1-1
TGTGCCACCAGTGCCTCGGACGGGGAGACCCAGTACTTC	CATSASDGETQYF	many	TRBV24-1	13	NA	TRBJ2-5
TGTGCCAGCAGTAAACCGGGACAGGGCTACAATGAGCAGTTCTTC	CASSKPGQGYNEQFF	many	TRBV6-1	15	TRBD1	TRBJ2-1
TGTGCCAGCAGCGAGAAATCAGGGGGCTGGGGAGATACGCAGTATTTT	CASSEKSGGWGDTQYF	many	TRBV5-6	16	TRBD1	TRBJ2-3
TGCAGTGCGGGAGGGCCAGGGTACCCCTACAATGAGCAGTTCTTC	CSAGGPGYPYNEQFF	few	TRBV20-1	15	TRBD2	TRBJ2-1
TGTGCCAGCAGCGATGGTGTGGGGGAGCAGTACTTC	CASSDGVGEQYF	many	TRBV7-9	12	NA	TRBJ2-7
TGTGCCAGCAGTTTAAAGAGGTGGGGGGGCAATCAGCCCCAGCATTTT	CASSLKRWGGNQPQHF	many	TRBV28	16	NA	TRBJ1-5
TGTGCCAGCAGGGGAGATATACCGGGACAGAATAATGAAAAACTGTTTTTT	CASRGDIPGQNNEKLFF	NA	TRBV6-2/TRBV6-3	17	TRBD1	TRBJ1-4
TGCAGTGCTAGGGGGACAGCCGATCCAGAAAAACTGTTTTTT	CSARGTADPEKLFF	NA	TRBV20-1	14	TRBD1	TRBJ1-4
TGTGCCAGCAGTCAAGACACCGGGACAGTCTACTATGGCTACACCTTC	CASSQDTGTVYYGYTF	many	TRBV12-3/TRBV12-4	16	TRBD1	TRBJ1-2
TGTGCCAGCAGTTACCTCGGAACACCGGGGAAGCTGTTTTTT	CASSYLGTPGKLFF	few	TRBV12-3/TRBV12-4	14	NA	TRBJ2-2
TGCAGTGCCGTGGCGGGATCCCACAATGAGCAGTTCTTC	CSAVAGSHNEQFF	many	TRBV20-1	13	NA	TRBJ2-1
TGTGCCAGCAGTGAGTCGGGACAGGGTACGGCCGGGGAGCTGTTTTTT	CASSESGQGTAGELFF	many	TRBV25-1	16	TRBD1	TRBJ2-2
TGTGTCAGCAGTTACGGGGGAAGCACAGATACGCAGTATTTT	CVSSYGGSTDTQYF	NA	TRBV6-9	14	NA	TRBJ2-3
TGTGCCAGCAGGGTGGCGGTTGGGGCGAGGGGCACTGAAGCTTTCTTT	CASRVAVGARGTEAFF	many	TRBV6-1	16	NA	TRBJ1-1
TGTGCCAGCAGCTTAGTGTCCTTGAGCCTGCTGGAGCAGTACTTC	CASSLVSLSLLEQYF	NA	TRBV7-9	15	NA	TRBJ2-7
TGCGCCAGCAGCTGGAAACAGGGGGCCGGAGATACGCAGTATTTT	CASSWKQGAGDTQYF	many	TRBV5-1	15	TRBD1	TRBJ2-3
TGCGCCAGCAGCCAAGGGGTCTCCGGTAGCAATCAGCCCCAGCATTTT	CASSQGVSGSNQPQHF	NA	TRBV4-3	16	NA	TRBJ1-5
TGTGCCACCAGCAGAGATCGAGCCGTCTACGAGCAGTACTTC	CATSRDRAVYEQYF	many	TRBV15	14	NA	TRBJ2-7
TGTGCCAGCAGCTTAGGAAGGGGGGGGCCTGTAGCCAAAAACATTCAGTACTTC	CASSLGRGGPVAKNIQYF	many	TRBV11-2	18	NA	TRBJ2-4
TGTGCCAGCAGTCGAAACAGGGATACCTACGAGCAGTACTTC	CASSRNRDTYEQYF	many	TRBV28	14	NA	TRBJ2-7
TGTGCCAGCTCACCACCTGGGTCATCTGAGACCCAGTACTTC	CASSPPGSSETQYF	NA	TRBV18	14	NA	TRBJ2-5
TGTGCCTGGAGTGTGCCAGCGGGAGCCCAAGAGACCCAGTACTTC	CAWSVPAGAQETQYF	NA	TRBV30	15	TRBD2	TRBJ2-5
TGTGCCAGCAGCTTAGATTTCACGAACTATGGCTACACCTTC	CASSLDFTNYGYTF	many	TRBV7-2	14	NA	TRBJ1-2
TGCAGTGCTCCGAGGGGGGACAGGGGGTACAATGAGCAGTTCTTC	CSAPRGDRGYNEQFF	NA	TRBV20-1	15	TRBD1	TRBJ2-1
TGCGCCAGCAGCCCGAATACAGGGCGCAATCAGCCCCAGCATTTT	CASSPNTGRNQPQHF	NA	TRBV5-1	15	NA	TRBJ1-5
TGTGCCAGCGCGCGCTCCTTCTCCTATGGCTACACCTTC	CASARSFSYGYTF	NA	TRBV25-1	13	NA	TRBJ1-2
TGTGCCAGCAGTGACAAGTATCAGCCCCAGCATTTT	CASSDKYQPQHF	many	TRBV2	12	NA	TRBJ1-5
TGTGCCAGCAGCCAAGACGGCGGCCGAGCTAACTATGGCTACACCTTC	CASSQDGGRANYGYTF	few	TRBV3-1	16	NA	TRBJ1-2
TGTGCTAGTGGGGCCGGGACAGTTGCAACTTTCTTT	CASGAGTVATFF	many	TRBV12-5	12	TRBD1	TRBJ1-1
TGTGCCAGCAGTCCCCCCCGTTCTGAAGCTTTCTTT	CASSPPRSEAFF	many	TRBV28	12	NA	TRBJ1-1
TGTGCCAGCACGACGACAGGGCGCCAAGAGACCCAGTACTTC	CASTTTGRQETQYF	NA	TRBV28	14	TRBD1	TRBJ2-5
TGTGCCAGCAGCCTCCGGGGGGAGGTTGGGCAGTTCTTC	CASSLRGEVGQFF	NA	TRBV3-1	13	TRBD2	TRBJ2-1
TGTGCCAGCAGCGCGTCTGGGGAAAATCAGCCCCAGCATTTT	CASSASGENQPQHF	few	TRBV7-2	14	NA	TRBJ1-5
TGTGCCAGTAGTATTTCCGGGACAAGGGATCAGCCCCAGCATTTT	CASSISGTRDQPQHF	many	TRBV19	15	NA	TRBJ1-5
TGTGCCAGCAGGATAGGACCTTTAAGCGGGGAGACCCAGTACTTC	CASRIGPLSGETQYF	many	TRBV6-1	15	NA	TRBJ2-5
TGTGCCAGCAGCTTGGCTTTGGGACAGGGGCCCACAGATACGCAGTATTTT	CASSLALGQGPTDTQYF	few	TRBV5-4	17	TRBD1	TRBJ2-3
TGTGCCAGCAGCCGGGGGCTCTATGGCTACACCTTC	CASSRGLYGYTF	NA	TRBV25-1	12	NA	TRBJ1-2